These 31 T cell receptor beta chains were sequenced from one sample in a study of blood T cell repertoires in COVID-19. Produced via immunoSEQ multiplex PCR; TCRdb's table is partial and in-frame only. The data show about 85,000 clones, 80% to 90% seen once. Sample: peripheral blood. The receptors here all came from a woman over 75 with acute or convalescent COVID-19.

The chain couples TRBV19 to TRBJ2-2; the match to TRBD2 covers 7 bases. Germline V gene data show CDR1 as LNHDA and CDR2 as SQIVND (reference sequence). This CDR3 comprises 17 residues. V shed 3 bases, J shed 3 bases, and the junction held 10 bases outside the gene matches. CDR3 in DNA: TGTGCCAGTAGTATCCGCGGCGGGAGACCCCACACCGGGGAGCTGTTTTTT. Protein product: CASSIRGGRPHTGELFF.

Details on this clone: This same CDR3 is encoded by further DNA sequences in the sample. This chain joins TRBV25-1 and TRBJ1-2, with D unresolved. CDR3 length equals 12 residues. With 3 bases removed from V and 8 bases from J, the gap between germline ends came to 10 bases. The germline gives CDR1 MGHDK, CDR2 SYGVNS. This CDR3 is CASSEYGGGYTF. The CDR3 coding sequence is TGTGCCAGCAGTGAGTACGGAGGGGGCTACACCTTC.

The CDR3 DNA reads as TGCGCCAGCAGCAAGGACGTACAGGGAGTGGAGGGCTACACCTTC. Translating gives CASSKDVQGVEGYTF. This chain joins TRBV5-1 and TRBJ1-2, with D perhaps matching TRBD1 (6 bases). The CDR3 loop spans 15 amino acids. V was pared by 4 bases and J by 8 bases, with 21 bases between. Germline V lookup: CDR1 SGHRS, CDR2 YFSETQ.

The rearrangement joins TRBV5-5 to TRBJ2-1; 9 positions agree with TRBD1. Germline values: CDR1 SGHKS, CDR2 YYEKEE (reference sequence). V trimming: 5 bases; J trimming: 7 bases; junction bases outside the gene matches: 10. This CDR3 is 15 amino acids long. In nucleotides, the CDR3 is TGTGCCAGCAGTCCGGACAGGGGAACACTGAATGAGCAGTTCTTC. This gives the protein CASSPDRGTLNEQFF.

This clone showed up just once. V usage is TRBV12-3 or TRBV12-4 and J usage is TRBJ1-6; TRBD1 might be the D (6 bases). Trimming removed 5 bases at V and 8 bases at J, with 10 bases between. This CDR3 region has 13 residues. The CDR3 region is CASSPYRDSPLHF. Here the CDR3 DNA reads TGTGCCAGCAGTCCTTACAGGGATTCACCCCTCCACTTT.

This clone was seen a handful of times. This sequence joins TRBV19 and TRBJ1-3, with 8 bases fitting TRBD1. The V segment lost 7 bases and the J segment 3 bases; nucleotides outside the gene matches: 14. This CDR3 region has 17 residues. In germline, CDR1 is LNHDA, CDR2 SQIVND (reference sequence). CDR3 sequence (DNA): TGTGCCAGTACCGAACCCCCCCCGACAGGGGATGGAAACACCATATATTTT. As protein: CASTEPPPTGDGNTIYF.

The chain recombines TRBV29-1 with TRBJ2-3, with 8 nucleotides matching TRBD2. In germline, CDR1 is SQVTM, CDR2 ANQGSEA. V dropped 7 bases and J dropped 4; count of bases not matched to a gene: 16. The CDR3 totals 16 residues. CDR3 nucleotide sequence: TGCAGCGGATTCTCGTTAGGGAGCGGGAGAGCAGATACGCAGTATTTT. Amino acids: CSGFSLGSGRADTQYF.

The gene calls are TRBV9 and TRBJ2-1; TRBD2 matches at 10 bases. CDR3 length: 15 residues. Germline trimming cut 4 bases from V and 5 bases from J; bases unmatched to any gene: 6. The V gene's germline CDR1 is SGDLS and CDR2 YYNGEE. The CDR3 spells CASSSSGGANNEQFF. The CDR3 bases are TGTGCCAGCAGCTCGAGCGGGGGGGCGAACAATGAGCAGTTCTTC. Full variable domain (outside the CDR3, taken from reference TRBV9 and TRBJ2-1): DSGVTQTPKHLITATGQRVTLRCSPRSGDLSVYWYQQSLDQGLQFLIQYYNGEERAKGNILERFSAQQFPDLHSELNLSSLELGDSALYFCASSSSGGANNEQFFGPGTRLTVL.

J is TRBJ1-6 and V is TRBV25-1, with 9 bases fitting TRBD1. Germline CDR1 reads MGHDK; CDR2 reads SYGVNS. Trimming at V came to 4 bases and at J to 10 bases, leaving 5 bases not matched to a gene. The CDR3 consists of 14 residues. CDR3 amino acids: CASSAGQGYSPLHF. The CDR3 DNA reads TGTGCCAGCAGTGCGGGACAGGGCTACTCACCCCTCCACTTT. The full variable domain, rest sourced from reference TRBV25-1 and TRBJ1-6, is EADIYQTPRYLVIGTGKKITLECSQTMGHDKMYWYQQDPGMELHLIHYSYGVNSTEKGDLSSESTVSRIRTEHFPLTLESARPSHTSQYLCASSAGQGYSPLHFGNGTRLTVT.

The rearrangement uses TRBV19 and TRBJ2-3; D is perhaps TRBD2 (5 bases). Deletions cut 5 bases from V and 2 bases from J, with 20 bases between. Looked up from germline, CDR1 is LNHDA and CDR2 is SQIVND (reference sequence). The CDR3 is 17 residues long. The CDR3 reads CASSPNRGPLDTDTQYF. CDR3 nucleotides: TGTGCCAGTAGTCCAAACCGGGGTCCTCTAGACACAGATACGCAGTATTTT.

The chain links TRBV30 to TRBJ2-3; perhaps TRBD2 as D (5 bases). Germline V CDR1 and CDR2: GTSNPN, SVGIG (reference sequence). The CDR3 extends over 11 amino acids. Trimming took off 3 bases at V and 6 bases at J, with 7 bases between the two ends. The CDR3 bases are TGTGCCTGGAGGGTAGCGGATACGCAGTATTTT. This sequence encodes CAWRVADTQYF.

The V gene is TRBV28, the J gene TRBJ1-2, with a tentative D call TRBD1 (6 bases). In germline, CDR1 is MDHEN, CDR2 SYDVKM. V was pared by 6 bases and J by 4 bases, with 18 bases between. The CDR3 is 15 residues long. The CDR3 sequence is CASRSGQPGSYGYTF. The DNA of the CDR3 is TGTGCCAGCAGATCCGGACAGCCAGGTAGCTATGGCTACACCTTC.

The chain recombines TRBV28 with TRBJ1-2; a possible D gene is TRBD1 (6 bases). Germline-derived CDR1 and CDR2 are MDHEN and SYDVKM. The CDR3 contains 12 residues. The V gene lost 6 bases and the J gene lost 8 bases, with 13 bases spanning the gap. CDR3 bases: TGTGCCAGCAGGCAAGGACAGAAGGGCTACACCTTC. This translates into CASRQGQKGYTF.

The chain combines TRBV6-1 with TRBJ2-7; 7 nucleotides line up with TRBD1. Looked up from germline, CDR1 is MNHNS and CDR2 is SASEGT. The CDR3 is made up of 16 amino acids. V gave up 1 base and J gave up 0 bases; unmatched junction bases: 6. CDR3 sequence reads: CASSEELGGYSYEQYF. Here the CDR3 DNA reads TGTGCCAGCAGTGAAGAGCTAGGGGGCTACTCCTACGAGCAGTACTTC.

A remark on this clone: One end of the junction fails to match germline, which may point to a read error. The chain is built from TRBV7-7 and TRBJ2-2; 9 nucleotides align to TRBD1. CDR1 SSHAT and CDR2 FNYEAQ come from the germline V gene (reference sequence). The CDR3 is made up of 16 amino acids. The CDR3 nucleotides are TGTGCTAGCAGCTCACAGGGGGCGTCCTCCACCGGGGAGCTGTTTTTT. Translation: CASSSQGASSTGELFF. Filled out from reference TRBV7-7 and TRBJ2-2, the complete variable domain reads GAGVSQSPRYKVTKRGQDVTLRCDPISSHATLYWYQQALGQGPEFLTYFNYEAQPDKSGLPSDRFSAERPEGSISTLTIQRTEQRDSAMYRCASSSQGASSTGELFFGEGSRLTVL.

V usage is TRBV19 and J usage is TRBJ1-3, with D unresolved. CDR3 length equals 14 residues. Germline V gene sequence: CDR1 LNHDA, CDR2 SQIVND (reference sequence). V was clipped by 5 bases and J by 0 bases, with 8 bases between them. CDR3 DNA: TGTGCCAGTAGTTTGGGCAACTCTGGAAACACCATATATTTT. Protein product: CASSLGNSGNTIYF.

V and J are TRBV30 and TRBJ2-1; 7 positions match TRBD2. The J segment lost 3 bases and the V segment lost 1 base, leaving 9 bases of the junction unmatched. This CDR3 comprises 16 residues. Looked up from germline, CDR1 is GTSNPN and CDR2 is SVGIG (reference sequence). CDR3 residues: CAWSGRREQFYNEQFF. The CDR3 DNA is TGTGCCTGGAGTGGTCGGCGGGAGCAGTTCTACAATGAGCAGTTCTTC.

The chain carries TRBV6-2 or TRBV6-3 and TRBJ2-5; D ambiguous. The CDR3 has 12 amino acids. Germline CDR1 MNHEY, CDR2 SVGEGT. V lost 5 bases and J 3 bases, leaving 7 bases between the germline ends. Here the CDR3 DNA reads TGTGCCAGCAGTGATACGGAAGAGACCCAGTACTTC. Translation gives CASSDTEETQYF.

The rearrangement joins TRBV3-1 (or the pseudogene TRBV3-2) to TRBJ1-1; 7 bases are a match to TRBD1. Germline V gene data show CDR1 as LGHDT and CDR2 as YNNKEL (reference sequence). V dropped 1 base and J dropped 9; count of bases not matched to a gene: 5. CDR3 length: 13 amino acids. CDR3 coding DNA: TGTGCCAGCAGCCAAGGCGCGGGACAGAAAGCTTTCTTT. Residues: CASSQGAGQKAFF.

The chain couples TRBV11-2 to TRBJ2-5; D gene unclear. The CDR3 is 14 residues long. Per the germline V gene, CDR1 is SGHAT and CDR2 is FQNNGV. Trimming removed 1 base at V and 5 bases at J, with 11 bases between. The CDR3 reads CASSLAGSLETQYF. CDR3 DNA: TGTGCCAGCAGCTTAGCAGGTAGTTTGGAGACCCAGTACTTC.

This sequence joins TRBV21-1 and TRBJ2-7; no check of the table's D call, TRBD1, against the DNA was made. TRBV21-1 is a pseudogene segment. The CDR3 is made up of 16 amino acids. CDR3 nucleotide sequence: TGTGCCAGCAGCAGAATTAACGGGACAGAGCTATACGAGCAGTACTTC. Translated, it gives CASSRINGTELYEQYF.

V is TRBV7-8 and J is TRBJ2-2; 8 bases are a match to TRBD1. V was pared by 2 bases and J by 4 bases, with 6 bases of the junction left unmatched. The germline CDR1 and CDR2 sequences are SGHVS and FQNEAQ. The CDR3 is 16 amino acids. This chain's CDR3 is CASSLTAGGITGELFF. Here the CDR3 DNA reads TGTGCCAGCAGCTTAACGGCAGGGGGCATCACCGGGGAGCTGTTTTTT.

This chain connects TRBV5-1 to TRBJ2-1; a possible D gene is TRBD1 (5 bases). Between the trimmed V and J ends, which lost 4 bases and 5 bases, there was a span of 13 bases. The CDR3 length is 14 residues. The germline CDR1 and CDR2 sequences are SGHRS and YFSETQ. CDR3 sequence: CASSQPTDNNEQFF. DNA for the CDR3: TGCGCCAGCAGCCAACCGACAGATAACAATGAGCAGTTCTTC.

This clone appeared a single time. The chain employs TRBV12-3 or TRBV12-4 and TRBJ2-2; D is undetermined. This CDR3 spans 13 amino acids. V was trimmed by 3 bases and J by 6 bases, leaving 8 bases between them. The CDR3 loop is CASSLAVAGELFF. The CDR3 DNA reads TGTGCCAGCAGTTTGGCAGTCGCCGGGGAGCTGTTTTTT.

The CDR3 region has the DNA TGCGCCAGCAGCTCACTGCCGAGACAGGGATCGAGCTCCTACAATGAGCAGTTCTTC. Its translation is CASSSLPRQGSSSYNEQFF. The V call is TRBV5-1, the J call TRBJ2-1; 7 nucleotides match TRBD1. This CDR3 has 19 amino acids. The V and J ends lost 3 bases and 0 bases, in that order; junction bases with no gene match: 15. Germline V gene sequence: CDR1 SGHRS, CDR2 YFSETQ.

V usage is TRBV10-2 and J usage is TRBJ2-4; 10 nucleotides line up with TRBD1. This CDR3 is 14 amino acids long. Germline trimming cut 6 bases from V and 4 bases from J; bases unmatched to any gene: 3. Germline V CDR1 and CDR2: WSHSY, SAAADI. The chain's CDR3 is CASRGTGEKNIQYF. CDR3 bases: TGCGCCAGCAGGGGGACAGGGGAGAAAAACATTCAGTACTTC.

The rearrangement joins TRBV29-1 to TRBJ1-1; D may be TRBD1 (6 bases). V gave up 6 bases and J gave up 5 bases, with 16 bases separating them. The CDR3 sequence is 13 residues long. Germline V gene data show CDR1 as SQVTM and CDR2 as ANQGSEA. DNA of the CDR3: TGCAGCGTCCGAGTGGGGGCGGGTACTGAAGCTTTCTTT. Translation gives CSVRVGAGTEAFF.

A note on this clone: Compared with germline, one end of the junction differs, possibly owing to a read error. V and J are TRBV7-7 and TRBJ2-5, with 9 bases lining up with TRBD1. Germline lookup yields CDR1 SSHAT and CDR2 FNYEAQ (reference sequence). CDR3 length: 15 amino acids. The CDR3 sequence: CASSLGQGQQETQYF. The CDR3 DNA follows: TGTGCTAGCAGCTTGGGACAGGGCCAGCAAGAGACCCAGTACTTC. Variable domain in full (rest from reference TRBV7-7 and TRBJ2-5): GAGVSQSPRYKVTKRGQDVTLRCDPISSHATLYWYQQALGQGPEFLTYFNYEAQPDKSGLPSDRFSAERPEGSISTLTIQRTEQRDSAMYRCASSLGQGQQETQYFGPGTRLLVL.

This sequence joins TRBV5-6 and TRBJ1-5; 11 nucleotides agree with TRBD1. After removal of 0 bases from V and 6 bases from J, the junction contained 5 bases not matched to a gene. The CDR3 is 16 amino acids. CDR1 and CDR2 from the germline V gene are SGHDT and YYEEEE. The CDR3 DNA reads as TGTGCCAGCAGCTTGGCAGGGACAGGGGGAATTCAGCCCCAGCATTTT. It is translated as CASSLAGTGGIQPQHF.

The chain has TRBV7-9 and TRBJ1-3, with a possible D match to TRBD1 (6 bases). Germline V gene data show CDR1 as SEHNR and CDR2 as FQNEAQ (reference sequence). Trimming pared 5 bases from V and 0 bases from J, leaving 11 bases between. The CDR3 sequence is 15 residues long. CDR3 in DNA: TGTGCCAGCAGCCCTCGACAGGACTCTGGAAACACCATATATTTT. As protein: CASSPRQDSGNTIYF.

This rearrangement joins TRBV19 to TRBJ2-7; TRBD1 aligns across 9 bases. Germline values: CDR1 LNHDA, CDR2 SQIVND (reference sequence). The CDR3 loop spans 15 amino acids. The trim removed 6 bases at V and 3 bases at J, leaving 9 bases unmatched. This CDR3 is CASRYRSGQGYEQYF. The CDR3 DNA is TGTGCCAGTAGGTACCGCTCGGGACAGGGCTACGAGCAGTACTTC. Drawing the rest from reference TRBV19 and TRBJ2-7, the complete variable domain is DGGITQSPKYLFRKEGQNVTLSCEQNLNHDAMYWYRQDPGQGLRLIYYSQIVNDFQKGDIAEGYSVSREKKESFPLTVTSAQKNPTAFYLCASRYRSGQGYEQYFGPGTRLTVT.